These 30 T cell receptor beta chains share one sample of origin, sequenced in a study of blood T cell repertoires in COVID-19. Sequencing was performed with immunoSEQ multiplex PCR; in TCRdb, only in-frame clones are kept and a portion is missing. The sample has 250,000 to 300,000 clones; approximately 85% are singletons. Sequencing input: peripheral blood. The receptors stem from a woman in her 70s with acute or convalescent COVID-19.

The chain couples TRBV3-1 (or the pseudogene TRBV3-2) to TRBJ1-1; D is ambiguous. The V end lost 5 bases, the J end lost 8 bases, and 12 bases lay between the germline ends. The germline gives CDR1 LGHDT, CDR2 YNNKEL (reference sequence). The CDR3 sequence is 12 residues long. The CDR3 DNA reads TGTGCCAGCAGCAAGCGGCCGGGGGAAGCTTTCTTT. This sequence encodes CASSKRPGEAFF.

The sample holds one count of this clone. Mismatch with germline at one junction end may stem from a read error. J is TRBJ1-1 and V is TRBV6-5; maybe TRBD1 (5 bases). Germline CDR1 and CDR2: MNHEY and SVGAGI. This CDR3 has 13 amino acids. The CDR3 DNA follows: TGTGCCAGCATTTACGACAGGAACACTGAAGCTTTCTTT. It specifies CASIYDRNTEAFF.

This chain links TRBV7-2 with TRBJ2-1; 10 bases line up with TRBD2. The germline V gene has CDR1 SGHTA and CDR2 FQGNSA. With V trimmed by 1 base and J by 10 bases, 10 bases remained unmatched. The CDR3 extends over 16 amino acids. The CDR3 DNA reads as TGTGCCAGCAGCTTAGTAGCGGGGGGACCTTCAGGCGAGCAGTTCTTC. Its protein product is CASSLVAGGPSGEQFF.

This sequence joins TRBV23-1 and TRBJ1-5, with D possibly being TRBD1 (5 bases). TRBV23-1 is recorded as an ORF, its role being uncertain. The CDR3 spans 12 residues. The V gene lost 6 bases and the J gene lost 10 bases, with 13 bases spanning the gap. DNA for the CDR3: TGCGCCAGCAGGGAATCCGGGGGACCCCAGCATTTT. The encoded protein is CASRESGGPQHF.

V usage is TRBV7-9 and J usage is TRBJ1-4; D is uncertain. This CDR3 comprises 14 residues. Trimming took 7 bases from V and 8 from J, leaving 17 bases between them. Per the germline V gene, CDR1 is SEHNR and CDR2 is FQNEAQ (reference sequence). CDR3 residues: CASTPSVAGEKLFF. The CDR3 nucleotides are TGTGCCAGCACCCCTTCGGTGGCGGGAGAAAAACTGTTTTTT.

The chain employs TRBV2 and TRBJ1-5, with 7 positions matching TRBD1. This CDR3 comprises 16 residues. The germline gives CDR1 SNHLY, CDR2 FYNNEI. The ends lost 0 bases at V and 2 bases at J; junction bases unmatched: 4. The CDR3 DNA reads as TGTGCCAGCAGTGAAGCGACAGGGATCGGCAATCAGCCCCAGCATTTT. Translation gives CASSEATGIGNQPQHF.

In the case of this clone: The sample contains more than one DNA sequence encoding this CDR3. The V gene is TRBV7-9, the J gene TRBJ2-3; possible D gene TRBD2, 6 bases. The germline V and J ends were trimmed by 2 bases and 0 bases, with 9 bases remaining between them. The germline CDR1 and CDR2 sequences are SEHNR and FQNEAQ (reference sequence). This CDR3 has 15 amino acids. The CDR3 DNA is TGTGCCAGCAGCTTATCCGGGGGTAGCACAGATACGCAGTATTTT. This gives the protein CASSLSGGSTDTQYF.

The chain combines TRBV5-1 with TRBJ2-3; TRBD2 might be the D (6 bases). The germline V gene encodes CDR1 SGHRS and CDR2 YFSETQ. The CDR3 sequence is 15 residues long. V lost 4 bases to trimming and J lost 0 bases, with 12 bases between them. CDR3 protein: CASSERGTSTDTQYF. DNA of the CDR3: TGCGCCAGCAGCGAACGGGGGACTAGCACAGATACGCAGTATTTT.

The rearrangement links TRBV29-1 to TRBJ1-2, with D unresolved. Trimming stripped 7 bases from V and 4 bases from J, with 16 bases between. Germline-derived CDR1 and CDR2 are SQVTM and ANQGSEA. This CDR3 has 13 residues. DNA of the CDR3: TGCAGCGCCTTCCTTCAGGTATCCTATGGCTACACCTTC. This translates into CSAFLQVSYGYTF.

This clone was seen only once. J is TRBJ2-2 and V is TRBV18; 8 nucleotides align to TRBD1. Losses at the gene ends were 5 bases for V and 1 base for J; bases not matched to a gene: 3. This CDR3 comprises 15 residues. Germline values: CDR1 KGHSH, CDR2 LQKENI. The CDR3 protein is CASSKGQVNTGELFF. The CDR3 DNA reads TGTGCCAGCTCAAAGGGACAGGTGAACACCGGGGAGCTGTTTTTT.

Points on this clone: Other nucleotide sequences from this sample produce the same CDR3. The gene calls are TRBV7-2 and TRBJ2-5; perhaps TRBD2 as D (6 bases). The CDR3 totals 14 residues. V was shortened by 5 bases and J by 2 bases, with 12 bases between the two germline ends. Germline loops: CDR1 SGHTA, CDR2 FQGNSA. DNA of the CDR3: TGTGCCAGCAGCCCCGGGACTCGGCAAGAGACCCAGTACTTC. Its protein is CASSPGTRQETQYF.

The chain's CDR3 is CASSLAMLEGINVLTF. The CDR3 region has the DNA TGTGCCAGCAGCTTAGCGATGCTGGAGGGTATCAACGTCCTGACTTTC. The rearrangement uses TRBV7-9 and TRBJ2-6; tentative D call: TRBD2 (6 bases). With 0 bases removed from V and 9 bases from J, the gap between germline ends came to 15 bases. This CDR3 is 16 amino acids long. Germline CDR1 is SEHNR and CDR2 is FQNEAQ (reference sequence).

The V and J genes are TRBV11-2 and TRBJ2-7; D remains ambiguous. The CDR3 totals 11 residues. V lost 2 bases, J lost 5 bases, and 4 bases lay in between. Germline lookup yields CDR1 SGHAT and CDR2 FQNNGV. CDR3 in DNA: TGTGCCAGCAGCTTACAAAACGAGCAGTACTTC. It codes for CASSLQNEQYF.

V is TRBV24-1 and J is TRBJ2-7, with 9 positions matching TRBD2. The CDR3 is 15 amino acids. The ends lost 2 bases at V and 1 base at J; junction bases unmatched: 2. Germline values: CDR1 KGHDR, CDR2 SFDVKD. In DNA form, the CDR3 reads TGTGCCACCAGTGATTCGCTAGCGGGGTCCTACGAGCAGTACTTC. Its protein is CATSDSLAGSYEQYF.

The genes are TRBV15 and TRBJ2-4; 15 bases align to TRBD2. The germline V gene encodes CDR1 LNHNV and CDR2 YYDKDF (reference sequence). V trimming: 5 bases; J trimming: 7 bases; junction bases outside the gene matches: 9. This CDR3 is built from 17 residues. The CDR3 coding sequence is TGTGCCACCAGCCCGGGGGGACTAGCGGGGGGCGGTAACATTCAGTACTTC. It is translated as CATSPGGLAGGGNIQYF.

The chain links TRBV11-2 to TRBJ1-1; 7 bases align to TRBD1. Germline CDR1 and CDR2: SGHAT and FQNNGV. This CDR3 is 14 amino acids long. Trimming at V came to 5 bases and at J to 7 bases, leaving 10 bases not matched to a gene. In DNA form, the CDR3 reads TGTGCCAGCAGCCTGATACAGGGGAGAGATGAAGCTTTCTTT. It is translated as CASSLIQGRDEAFF. Full variable domain (rest looked up from reference TRBV11-2 and TRBJ1-1): EAGVAQSPRYKIIEKRQSVAFWCNPISGHATLYWYQQILGQGPKLLIQFQNNGVVDDSQLPKDRFSAERLKGVDSTLKIQPAKLEDSAVYLCASSLIQGRDEAFFGQGTRLTVV.

The CDR3 DNA is TGTGCCAGCAGCTCTACTAGCGGGGGGGGCACAGATACGCAGTATTTT. It encodes CASSSTSGGGTDTQYF. This chain joins TRBV3-1 (or the pseudogene TRBV3-2) and TRBJ2-3; 13 nucleotides agree with TRBD2. V lost 5 bases and J lost 1; bases outside the gene matches: 3. CDR1 is LGHDT and CDR2 is YNNKEL in the germline V gene (reference sequence). The length of the CDR3 is 16 residues.

The chain carries TRBV7-9 and TRBJ2-1; 7 bases are shared with TRBD1. This CDR3 region has 16 residues. CDR1 is SEHNR and CDR2 is FQNEAQ in the germline V gene (reference sequence). J was trimmed by 6 bases and V by 3 bases; bases with no gene match: 11. The chain's CDR3 is CASSFRTPRGINEQFF. DNA of the CDR3: TGTGCCAGCAGCTTTAGGACTCCCAGGGGGATCAATGAGCAGTTCTTC.

The gene calls are TRBV7-3 and TRBJ2-5; 7 bases align to TRBD1. The V gene's germline CDR1 is SGHTA and CDR2 FQGTGA. J lost 8 bases, V lost 2 bases, and 8 bases had no gene match. This CDR3 is 14 amino acids long. CDR3: CASSLSRDSQTQYF. DNA for the CDR3: TGTGCCAGCAGCTTATCCCGGGACAGCCAAACCCAGTACTTC.

This clone appeared a single time. V is TRBV7-3 and J is TRBJ2-1; TRBD1 matches at 8 bases. CDR1 is SGHTA and CDR2 is FQGTGA in the germline V gene. V lost 1 base, J lost 4 bases, and 6 bases stayed unmatched. This CDR3 has 16 amino acids. The CDR3 DNA is TGTGCCAGCAGCTTAAAGGTAGGACAGGGATACAATGAGCAGTTCTTC. This codes for CASSLKVGQGYNEQFF.

The CDR3 loop is CASSILGTGGGSEAFF. CDR3 bases: TGTGCCAGTAGTATCCTTGGGACAGGCGGAGGTTCTGAAGCTTTCTTT. The chain has TRBV19 and TRBJ1-1, with 8 bases fitting TRBD1. The CDR3 is 16 residues long. Germline loops: CDR1 LNHDA, CDR2 SQIVND (reference sequence). J was trimmed by 6 bases and V by 3 bases; bases with no gene match: 12.

The J gene is TRBJ2-1, the V gene TRBV3-1 (or the pseudogene TRBV3-2); 10 nucleotides match TRBD2. The length of the CDR3 is 15 residues. The junction had 1 base not matched to a gene; V was cut back by 1 base and J by 4 bases. Germline V gene data show CDR1 as LGHDT and CDR2 as YNNKEL (reference sequence). CDR3 protein: CASSQGSGGYNEQFF. CDR3 DNA sequence: TGTGCCAGCAGCCAAGGTAGCGGGGGGTACAATGAGCAGTTCTTC.

V and J are TRBV5-1 and TRBJ1-1; D ambiguous. Between the trimmed V and J ends, which lost 4 bases and 0 bases, there was a span of 10 bases. The length of the CDR3 is 14 residues. The germline V gene has CDR1 SGHRS and CDR2 YFSETQ. DNA for the CDR3: TGCGCCAGCAGCCACACCCAGATGAACACTGAAGCTTTCTTT. Protein: CASSHTQMNTEAFF.

This clone has a handful of counts. The genes are TRBV3-1 (or the pseudogene TRBV3-2) and TRBJ1-1, with D uncertain. Trimming removed 9 bases from V and 0 bases from J, with 11 bases in between. The length of the CDR3 is 13 residues. CDR1 LGHDT and CDR2 YNNKEL come from the germline V gene (reference sequence). CDR3: CASSFRVNTEAFF. The CDR3 DNA follows: TGTGCCAGTTCCTTCCGGGTGAACACTGAAGCTTTCTTT.

This chain connects TRBV7-9 to TRBJ2-3, with 8 bases lining up with TRBD1. This CDR3 has 18 residues. Germline assignment: CDR1 SEHNR and CDR2 FQNEAQ (reference sequence). The ends lost 5 bases at V and 0 bases at J; junction bases unmatched: 13. The CDR3 bases are TGTGCCAGCAGCCTCGCCCGGACCGGACAGGGAAGCACAGATACGCAGTATTTT. Amino acids: CASSLARTGQGSTDTQYF. The full variable domain, rest sourced from reference TRBV7-9 and TRBJ2-3, is DTGVSQNPRHKITKRGQNVTFRCDPISEHNRLYWYRQTLGQGPEFLTYFQNEAQLEKSRLLSDRFSAERPKGSFSTLEIQRTEQGDSAMYLCASSLARTGQGSTDTQYFGPGTRLTVL.

The chain recombines TRBV6-5 with TRBJ1-5; a possible D gene is TRBD1 (6 bases). With 6 bases removed from V and 3 bases from J, the gap between germline ends came to 15 bases. Germline lookup yields CDR1 MNHEY and CDR2 SVGAGI. CDR3 length: 15 amino acids. The CDR3 bases are TGTGCCAGCAGCCAGGCAGGGGCGAACAATCAGCCCCAGCATTTT. Translating gives CASSQAGANNQPQHF.

The rearrangement links TRBV6-1 to TRBJ2-3, with a tentative D call TRBD1 (5 bases). The CDR3 totals 12 residues. Trimming pared 3 bases from V and 9 bases from J, leaving 10 bases between. CDR1 and CDR2 from the germline V gene are MNHNS and SASEGT. CDR3 bases: TGTGCCAGCAGTGACAGGGTGGGGACGCAGTATTTT. It is translated as CASSDRVGTQYF.

This clone was found once. The rearrangement joins TRBV11-2 to TRBJ1-1; D is unclear. Germline V gene lookup returns CDR1 SGHAT and CDR2 FQNNGV. CDR3 length: 18 residues. V lost 1 base, J lost 1 base, and 19 bases lay in between. CDR3 in amino acids: CASSLGRWAGEANTEAFF. In DNA, the CDR3 is TGTGCCAGCAGCTTAGGTCGGTGGGCAGGTGAAGCGAACACTGAAGCTTTCTTT.

This rearrangement joins TRBV3-1 (or the pseudogene TRBV3-2) to TRBJ2-1; D perhaps matches TRBD2 (5 bases). Looked up from germline, CDR1 is LGHDT and CDR2 is YNNKEL (reference sequence). This CDR3 comprises 13 residues. The V end was cut by 6 bases, the J end by 11 bases, with 17 bases between. CDR3 DNA: TGTGCCAGCAGGGGGAGCCAGACCGGTAAGCAGTTCTTC. Protein: CASRGSQTGKQFF.

The CDR3 DNA follows: TGTGCCAGCAGCCTGCCGGGGACAGGAGGCACAGATACGCAGTATTTT. The encoded protein is CASSLPGTGGTDTQYF. The chain couples TRBV5-4 to TRBJ2-3; 8 positions agree with TRBD1. CDR1 and CDR2 from the germline V gene are SGHNT and YYREEE (reference sequence). The CDR3 covers 16 residues. Germline trimming cut 4 bases from V and 1 base from J; bases unmatched to any gene: 8.